Listed below are T cell receptor beta chains from one sample, sequenced in a study of early stage breast cancer tumors. Clones were sequenced by immunoSEQ multiplex PCR, and TCRdb holds only the in-frame ones, with some missing. The data hold 39,000 or so clones, with approximately 72% observed a single time. Material: blood. All receptors come from a person aged 45-60 years with breast cancer. CDR3s include the opening cysteine and the closing phenylalanine or tryptophan.

CDR3,length,V
CASSLLTGGNSPLHF,15,TRBV27
CASSLDSEAFF,11,TRBV11-3
CASSPPTGRTGYTF,14,TRBV23-1
CASSTSSTDTQYF,13,TRBV10-1
CASSQQGSTGELFF,14,TRBV18
CASSLIGGGATDTQYF,16,TRBV7-6
CASSLKQNTEAFF,13,TRBV5-1
CASGRDTEAFF,11,TRBV12-5
CASSIMGGSAEAFF,14,TRBV19
CASSSWDSAGDEQYF,15,TRBV5-8
CASSWTASSYEQYF,14,TRBV7-9
CASSRDNYGYTF,12,TRBV19
CASSSGPQETQYF,13,TRBV27
CASSLEQNNSPLHF,14,TRBV11-2
CASSSRTSGVGDEQFF,16,TRBV27
CASTLRQGGTDTQYF,15,TRBV6-5
CASSLGGILAKNIQYF,16,TRBV7-8
CASSLDSNYGYTF,13,TRBV6-5
CASSLAGGPGDTQYF,15,TRBV11-2
CASSYSGSSGIPEAFF,16,TRBV6-5
CASSVRGRPNTGELFF,16,TRBV9
CASSPRLAGNTGELFF,16,TRBV7-8
CAWSERNTIYF,11,TRBV30
CASSRRWVAGYTGELFF,17,TRBV11-2
CASSGAYNTGELFF,14,TRBV5-5
CASSVGQGGKLFF,13,TRBV9
CASSLGDMSGRALTDTQYF,19,TRBV5-6
CASRSSTSGRAGEQYF,16,TRBV6-4
CASSLSGLETQYF,13,TRBV5-4